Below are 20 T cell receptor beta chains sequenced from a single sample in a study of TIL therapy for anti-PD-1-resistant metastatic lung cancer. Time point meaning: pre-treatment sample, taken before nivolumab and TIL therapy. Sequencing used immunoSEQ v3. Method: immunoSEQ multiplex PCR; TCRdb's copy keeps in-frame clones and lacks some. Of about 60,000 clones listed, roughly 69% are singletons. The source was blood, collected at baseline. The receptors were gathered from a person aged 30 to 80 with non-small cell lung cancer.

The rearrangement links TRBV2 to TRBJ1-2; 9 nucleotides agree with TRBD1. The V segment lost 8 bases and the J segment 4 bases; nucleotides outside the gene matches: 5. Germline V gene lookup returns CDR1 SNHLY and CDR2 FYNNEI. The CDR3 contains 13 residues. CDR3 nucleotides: TGTGCCAGCCGGGACAGGGCTTTCTATGGCTACACCTTC. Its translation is CASRDRAFYGYTF.

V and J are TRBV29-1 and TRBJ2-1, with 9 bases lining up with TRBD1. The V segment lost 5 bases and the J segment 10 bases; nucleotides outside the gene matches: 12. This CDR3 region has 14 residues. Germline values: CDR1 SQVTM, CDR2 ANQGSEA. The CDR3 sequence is CSVRPGQGVREQFF. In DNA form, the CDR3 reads TGCAGCGTTCGACCGGGACAGGGCGTAAGGGAGCAGTTCTTC.

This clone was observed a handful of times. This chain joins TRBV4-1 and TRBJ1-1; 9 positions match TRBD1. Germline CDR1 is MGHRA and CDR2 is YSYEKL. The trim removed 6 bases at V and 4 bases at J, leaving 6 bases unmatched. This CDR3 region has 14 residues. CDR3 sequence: CASRYRDRATEAFF. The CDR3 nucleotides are TGCGCCAGCAGGTACCGGGACAGGGCCACTGAAGCTTTCTTT.

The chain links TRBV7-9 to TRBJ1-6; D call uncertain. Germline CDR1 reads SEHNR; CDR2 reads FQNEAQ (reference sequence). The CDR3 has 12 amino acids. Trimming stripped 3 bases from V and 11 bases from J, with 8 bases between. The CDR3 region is CASSLEGPPLHF. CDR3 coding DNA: TGTGCCAGCAGCTTGGAAGGACCACCCCTCCACTTT.

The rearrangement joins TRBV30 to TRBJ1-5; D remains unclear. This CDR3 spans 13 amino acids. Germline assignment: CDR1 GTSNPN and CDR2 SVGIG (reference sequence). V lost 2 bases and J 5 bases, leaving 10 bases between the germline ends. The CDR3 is CAWSIGPYQPQHF. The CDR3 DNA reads TGTGCCTGGAGTATTGGACCCTATCAGCCCCAGCATTTT.

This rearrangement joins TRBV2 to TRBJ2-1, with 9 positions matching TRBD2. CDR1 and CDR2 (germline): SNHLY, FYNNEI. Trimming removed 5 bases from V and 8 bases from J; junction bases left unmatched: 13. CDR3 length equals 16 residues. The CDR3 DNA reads TGTGCCAGCAGTACCCTACTCGCGGGGGGGCTCGATGAGCAGTTCTTC. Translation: CASSTLLAGGLDEQFF. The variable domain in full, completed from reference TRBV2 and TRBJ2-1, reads EPEVTQTPSHQVTQMGQEVILRCVPISNHLYFYWYRQILGQKVEFLVSFYNNEISEKSEIFDDQFSVERPDGSNFTLKIRSTKLEDSAMYFCASSTLLAGGLDEQFFGPGTRLTVL.

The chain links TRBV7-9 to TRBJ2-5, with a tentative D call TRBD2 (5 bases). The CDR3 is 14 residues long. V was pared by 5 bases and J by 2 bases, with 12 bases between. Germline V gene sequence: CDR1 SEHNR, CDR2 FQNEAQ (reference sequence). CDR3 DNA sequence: TGTGCCAGCAGCCCAAGAGCGGTACAAGAGACCCAGTACTTC. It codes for CASSPRAVQETQYF.

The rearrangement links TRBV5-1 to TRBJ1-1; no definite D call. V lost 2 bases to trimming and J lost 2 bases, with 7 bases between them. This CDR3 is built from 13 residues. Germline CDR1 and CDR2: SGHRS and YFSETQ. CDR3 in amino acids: CASSFQENTEAFF. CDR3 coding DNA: TGCGCCAGCAGCTTCCAGGAAAACACTGAAGCTTTCTTT.

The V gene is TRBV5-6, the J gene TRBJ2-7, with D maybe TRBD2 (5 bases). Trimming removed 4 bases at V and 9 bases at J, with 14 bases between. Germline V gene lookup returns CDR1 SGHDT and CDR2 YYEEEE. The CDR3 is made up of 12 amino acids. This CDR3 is CASSPLGRGQYF. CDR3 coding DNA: TGTGCCAGCAGCCCGCTCGGCCGGGGGCAGTACTTC.

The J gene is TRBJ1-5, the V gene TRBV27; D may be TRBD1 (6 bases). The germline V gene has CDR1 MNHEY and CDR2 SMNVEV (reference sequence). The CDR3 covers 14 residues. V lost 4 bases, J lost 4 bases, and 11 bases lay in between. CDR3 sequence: CASSSGAGNQPQHF. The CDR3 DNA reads TGTGCCAGCAGTTCGGGGGCCGGGAATCAGCCCCAGCATTTT.

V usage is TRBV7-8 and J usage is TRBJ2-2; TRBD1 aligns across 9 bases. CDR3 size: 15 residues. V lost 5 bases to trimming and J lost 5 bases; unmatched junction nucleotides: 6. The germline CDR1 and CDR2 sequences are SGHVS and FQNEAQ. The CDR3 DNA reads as TGTGCCAGCAGCCCCCGACAGGGGGATACCGGGGAGCTGTTTTTT. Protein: CASSPRQGDTGELFF. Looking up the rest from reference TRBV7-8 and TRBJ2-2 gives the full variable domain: GAGVSQSPRYKVAKRGQDVALRCDPISGHVSLFWYQQALGQGPEFLTYFQNEAQLDKSGLPSDRFFAERPEGSVSTLKIQRTQQEDSAVYLCASSPRQGDTGELFFGEGSRLTVL.

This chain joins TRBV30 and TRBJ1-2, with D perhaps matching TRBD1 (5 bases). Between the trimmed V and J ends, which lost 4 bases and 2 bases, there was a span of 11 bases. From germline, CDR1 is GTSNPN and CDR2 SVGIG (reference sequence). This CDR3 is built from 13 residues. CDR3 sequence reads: CAWTVGVNYGYTF. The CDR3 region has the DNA TGTGCCTGGACGGTGGGGGTGAACTATGGCTACACCTTC.

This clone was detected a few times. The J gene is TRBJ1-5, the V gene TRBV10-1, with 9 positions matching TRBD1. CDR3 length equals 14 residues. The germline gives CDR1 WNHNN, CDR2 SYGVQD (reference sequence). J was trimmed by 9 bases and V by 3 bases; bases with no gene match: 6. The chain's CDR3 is CASSDSGQGAPQHF. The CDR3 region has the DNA TGCGCCAGCAGTGACTCGGGACAGGGCGCGCCCCAGCATTTT.

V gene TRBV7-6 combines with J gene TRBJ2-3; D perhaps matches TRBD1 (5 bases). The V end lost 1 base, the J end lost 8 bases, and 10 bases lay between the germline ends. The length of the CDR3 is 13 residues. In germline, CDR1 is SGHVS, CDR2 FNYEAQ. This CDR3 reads CASSLEGHGTQYF. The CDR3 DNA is TGTGCCAGCAGCTTAGAGGGGCACGGTACGCAGTATTTT.

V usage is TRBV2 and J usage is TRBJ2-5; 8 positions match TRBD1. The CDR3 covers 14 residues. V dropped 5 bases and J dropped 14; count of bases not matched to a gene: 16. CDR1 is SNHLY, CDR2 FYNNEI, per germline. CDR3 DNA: TGTGCCAGCAGTCTGGAGACAGGGGCTTTACTTTCTTACTTC. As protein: CASSLETGALLSYF.

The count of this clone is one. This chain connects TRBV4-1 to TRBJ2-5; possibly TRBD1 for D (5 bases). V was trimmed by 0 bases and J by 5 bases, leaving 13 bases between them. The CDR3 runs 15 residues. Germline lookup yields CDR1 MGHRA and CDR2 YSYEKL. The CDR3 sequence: CASSQDRRGRETQYF. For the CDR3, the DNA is TGCGCCAGCAGCCAAGATAGAAGGGGCCGGGAGACCCAGTACTTC.

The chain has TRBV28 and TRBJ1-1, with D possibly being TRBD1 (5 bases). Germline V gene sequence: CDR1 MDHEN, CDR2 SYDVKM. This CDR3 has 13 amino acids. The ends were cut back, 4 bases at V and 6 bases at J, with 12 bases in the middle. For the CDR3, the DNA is TGTGCCAGCAGTTATGAGGGGTTCGCTGAAGCTTTCTTT. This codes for CASSYEGFAEAFF.

CDR3 in DNA: TGTGCCAGCAGTGATCATGTCACTGAAGCTTTCTTT. Translating it yields CASSDHVTEAFF. The gene calls are TRBV6-1 and TRBJ1-1, with D hard to call. CDR1 MNHNS and CDR2 SASEGT come from the germline V gene. V was trimmed by 3 bases and J by 4 bases, leaving 6 bases between them. This CDR3 is 12 amino acids long.

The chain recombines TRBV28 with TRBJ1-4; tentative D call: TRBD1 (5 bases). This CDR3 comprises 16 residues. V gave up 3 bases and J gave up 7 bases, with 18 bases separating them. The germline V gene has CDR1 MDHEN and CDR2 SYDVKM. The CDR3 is CASSFFGVRASEKLFF. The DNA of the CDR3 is TGTGCCAGCAGTTTTTTTGGCGTCAGGGCCTCTGAAAAACTGTTTTTT. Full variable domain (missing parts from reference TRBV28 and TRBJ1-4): DVKVTQSSRYLVKRTGEKVFLECVQDMDHENMFWYRQDPGLGLRLIYFSYDVKMKEKGDIPEGYSVSREKKERFSLILESASTNQTSMYLCASSFFGVRASEKLFFGSGTQLSVL.

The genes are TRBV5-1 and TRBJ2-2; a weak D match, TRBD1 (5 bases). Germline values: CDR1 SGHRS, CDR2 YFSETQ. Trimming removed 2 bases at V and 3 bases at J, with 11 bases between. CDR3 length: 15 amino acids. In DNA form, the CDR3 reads TGCGCCAGCAGCTTAGGGGTCTCCGACACCGGGGAGCTGTTTTTT. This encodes CASSLGVSDTGELFF.